This T cell receptor beta chain was observed in a study of OX40 agonist ivuxolimab in advanced cancers. Study context: Dose-escalation subjects each had hepatocellular carcinoma, melanoma, renal cell or head and neck cancer.

Whole-study results and caveats: Expanded peripheral T cells had an undetermined antigen specificity.

Assay used: immunoSEQ multiplex PCR; TCRdb lists only in-frame clones, some missing. The table records tens of thousands of clones, about nine tenths of them present only once. In the case of this clone: The antigen remains undetermined.

The CDR3 extends over 16 amino acids. Germline loops: CDR1 LNHDA, CDR2 SQIVND (reference sequence). The V and J ends lost 1 base and 4 bases, in that order; junction bases with no gene match: 8. Patients had blood sampled at baseline and again on cycle 4 day 1 and cycle 7 day 1. The sequence was collected from an adult with an advanced solid tumor such as melanoma, head and neck, liver or kidney cancer. The starting material was CD4+ or CD8+ T cells sorted from blood, obtained in a trial of the OX40 agonist ivuxolimab. This chain uses TRBV19 with TRBJ2-3, with 7 bases identical to TRBD2. The CDR3 reads CASSIAAGVGPDTQYF. The CDR3 DNA reads as TGTGCCAGTAGTATAGCGGCGGGAGTAGGACCAGATACGCAGTATTTT.